This TCR beta chain derives from a study of shared clonotypes between healthy human individuals. A CD45RA+ naive subset and a CD45RA-negative memory subset were split from CD4+ cells. The assay was immunoSEQ multiplex PCR, and TCRdb's table has in-frame clones only and misses some. The data hold approximately 530,000 clones, with 95% to 96% observed a single time. Trimming removed 2 bases from V and 2 bases from J, with 9 bases in between. Germline V lookup: CDR1 KGHSH, CDR2 LQKENI. This CDR3 is built from 14 residues. This chain links TRBV18 with TRBJ1-2, with D hard to call. This clonotype originated in a woman aged 25 to 39 in good health. The sequencing sample was made of naive CD4+ T cells sorted from blood. The subset denotes: CD45RA+ positively selected. The CDR3 region is CASSPVGQNYGYTF. DNA for the CDR3: TGTGCCAGCTCACCAGTCGGGCAGAACTATGGCTACACCTTC.